Each of the 27 T cell receptor beta chains below was sequenced from the same sample in a study of identical twins. Each CDR3 protein is one row after TCRdb ran MiXCR on the 5' RACE reads. The sample records approximately 680,000 distinct CDR3 sequences, roughly 7.2% being singletons. These data were likewise used in another study, on yellow fever vaccine responses in identical twins.

The sequenced sample was PBMCs. These receptors originate from a young woman in good health.

This clonotype has only a few counts. This chain uses TRBV5-1 with TRBJ1-1; 7 nucleotides agree with TRBD1. This CDR3 has 13 amino acids. Per germline, CDR1 SGHRS and CDR2 YFSETQ. With V trimmed by 4 bases and J by 11 bases, 11 bases remained unmatched. The CDR3 coding sequence is TGCGCCAGCAGCCCCCGACAGGGACAGAGGGCTTTCTTT. This codes for CASSPRQGQRAFF. Variable domain in full (rest from reference TRBV5-1 and TRBJ1-1): KAGVTQTPRYLIKTRGQQVTLSCSPISGHRSVSWYQQTPGQGLQFLFEYFSETQRNKGNFPGRFSGRQFSNSRSEMNVSTLELGDSALYLCASSPRQGQRAFFGQGTRLTVV.

This clonotype was seen repeatedly, ten times or more. This chain links TRBV10-3 with TRBJ2-2, with 9 positions matching TRBD2. Trimming removed 7 bases from V and 6 bases from J; junction bases left unmatched: 6. CDR1 is ENHRY, CDR2 SYGVKD, per germline. This CDR3 contains 14 residues. The CDR3 here is CAITGLALPGELFF. The CDR3 nucleotides read TGTGCCATCACAGGACTAGCGTTACCCGGGGAGCTGTTTTTT.

This clonotype was counted ten times or more. This chain uses TRBV7-2 with TRBJ2-5; the D is unclear. This CDR3 has 13 residues. The V and J ends lost 2 bases and 2 bases respectively, with 6 bases between them. Germline CDR1 is SGHTA and CDR2 is FQGNSA. CDR3 protein: CASSLTRQETQYF. The CDR3 bases are TGTGCCAGCAGCTTAACCAGACAAGAGACCCAGTACTTC. Complete variable domain (other parts from reference TRBV7-2 and TRBJ2-5): GAGVSQSPSNKVTEKGKDVELRCDPISGHTALYWYRQSLGQGLEFLIYFQGNSAPDKSGLPSDRFSAERTGGSVSTLTIQRTQQEDSAVYLCASSLTRQETQYFGPGTRLLVL.

V and J are TRBV14 and TRBJ1-3; tentatively, D is TRBD1 (5 bases). The CDR3 runs to 16 residues. V lost 1 base and J 6 bases, leaving 16 bases between the germline ends. In germline, CDR1 is SGHDN, CDR2 FVKESK. CDR3 nucleotides: TGTGCCAGCAGCCAAGTTATCCGGGGCGCTTCAAACACCATATATTTT. Amino acid sequence: CASSQVIRGASNTIYF.

There are a few counts of this clonotype. The chain carries TRBV3-1 and TRBJ2-1, with 7 bases fitting TRBD2. With V trimmed by 3 bases and J by 0 bases, 11 bases remained unmatched. Germline V gene sequence: CDR1 LGHDT, CDR2 YNNKEL (reference sequence). CDR3 length equals 18 residues. The CDR3 reads CASSHWIWRGSSYNEQFF. As DNA, the CDR3 is TGTGCCAGCAGCCACTGGATTTGGCGGGGGAGCTCCTACAATGAGCAGTTCTTC.

CDR3 DNA sequence: TGCGCCGTCCTCAGGGCAGGAGGGCAGTACGTC. Translating it yields CAVLRAGGQYV. The chain uses TRBV10-1 and TRBJ2-7; D might be TRBD1 or TRBD2, each matching 5 bases. The CDR3 is 11 amino acids. Germline assignment: CDR1 WNHNN and CDR2 SYGVQD (reference sequence). V was shortened by 11 bases and J by 9 bases, with 17 bases between the two germline ends.

A few counts support this clonotype. The chain carries TRBV5-1 and TRBJ2-7; 7 bases agree with TRBD1. Germline V CDR1 and CDR2: SGHRS, YFSETQ. Trimming at V came to 7 bases and at J to 0 bases, leaving 10 bases not matched to a gene. This CDR3 has 15 amino acids. The CDR3 reads CASRNGQDNSYEQYF. The DNA of the CDR3 is TGCGCCAGCCGAAACGGACAGGACAACTCCTACGAGCAGTACTTC.

This clonotype occurred a few times. The V and J genes are TRBV27 and TRBJ1-5, with D maybe TRBD1 (5 bases). This CDR3 is built from 15 residues. V was pared by 6 bases and J by 4 bases, with 16 bases between. CDR1 is MNHEY and CDR2 is SMNVEV in the germline V gene (reference sequence). CDR3 nucleotides: TGTGCCAGCAGGGCCGACAGACCAGAGAATCAGCCCCAGCATTTT. Its protein is CASRADRPENQPQHF.

The chain recombines TRBV6-5 with TRBJ1-1; D not resolved. The length of the CDR3 is 14 residues. Germline V gene sequence: CDR1 MNHEY, CDR2 SVGAGI. Trimming pared 0 bases from V and 0 bases from J, leaving 5 bases between. CDR3 nucleotide sequence: TGTGCCAGCAGTTACTCCGACCTGAACACTGAAGCTTTCTTT. Protein: CASSYSDLNTEAFF.

The chain has TRBV3-1 and TRBJ2-7; 7 bases agree with TRBD1. The CDR3 loop spans 14 amino acids. The ends lost 3 bases at V and 2 bases at J; junction bases unmatched: 4. Looked up from germline, CDR1 is LGHDT and CDR2 is YNNKEL (reference sequence). CDR3 region: CASSHSDRAYEQYF. In nucleotides, the CDR3 is TGTGCCAGCAGCCACAGTGACAGGGCCTACGAGCAGTACTTC.

Ten or more counts support this clonotype. The rearrangement joins TRBV6-5 to TRBJ1-3; D unclear. The V and J ends lost 8 bases and 0 bases respectively, with 11 bases between them. The CDR3 covers 14 residues. Germline assignment: CDR1 MNHEY and CDR2 SVGAGI. The CDR3, as DNA: TGTGCCAGCGGTTCGGCTAACTCTGGAAACACCATATATTTT. This encodes CASGSANSGNTIYF.

This clonotype was counted ten times or more. A junction boundary mismatches the germline segment, possibly from a read error. The gene calls are TRBV7-9 and TRBJ2-7; the D is unclear. Germline-derived CDR1 and CDR2 are SEHNR and FQNEAQ (reference sequence). This CDR3 comprises 16 residues. CDR3 residues: CASSLAHNSYPYGQYF. The CDR3, as DNA: TGTGCCAGCAGCTTAGCCCATAATTCCTATCCGTACGGGCAGTACTTC.

This clonotype came up many times. This sequence joins TRBV4-1 and TRBJ2-3; either TRBD1 or TRBD2 may fit D (5 bases each). Germline assignment: CDR1 MGHRA and CDR2 YSYEKL. The germline V and J ends were trimmed by 1 base and 8 bases, with 22 bases remaining between them. The CDR3 extends over 17 amino acids. The CDR3 nucleotides are TGCGCCAGCAGCCAAGTAGTGCGACTGGGGTTGAGGGGTACGCAGTATTTT. It encodes CASSQVVRLGLRGTQYF.

This clonotype was counted many times. The J gene is TRBJ2-1, the V gene TRBV3-1; D unresolved. The germline gives CDR1 LGHDT, CDR2 YNNKEL (reference sequence). CDR3 size: 14 residues. V lost 1 base to trimming and J lost 0 bases, with 4 bases between them. The chain's CDR3 is CASSQALSYNEQFF. The DNA for the CDR3 is TGTGCCAGCAGCCAAGCCCTCTCCTACAATGAGCAGTTCTTC.

The CDR3 here is CASSIVGGTYEQYF. As DNA, the CDR3 is TGTGCCAGTAGTATAGTAGGCGGAACCTACGAGCAGTACTTC. V and J are TRBV19 and TRBJ2-7; D is ambiguous. Germline CDR1 and CDR2: LNHDA and SQIVND (reference sequence). The CDR3 contains 14 residues. V lost 1 base to trimming and J lost 2 bases, with 9 bases between them.

This clonotype was seen only a few times. The rearrangement uses TRBV24-1 and TRBJ2-3; 11 bases line up with TRBD2. V shed 3 bases, J shed 6 bases, and the junction held 4 bases outside the gene matches. The germline gives CDR1 KGHDR, CDR2 SFDVKD. This CDR3 spans 15 amino acids. DNA for the CDR3: TGTGCCACCAGTGATACTAGCGGGAGTGCCGATACGCAGTATTTT. Its protein product is CATSDTSGSADTQYF.

This clonotype has a count of ten or more. The gene calls are TRBV29-1 and TRBJ1-2; D is uncertain. The CDR3 runs to 14 residues. Germline loops: CDR1 SQVTM, CDR2 ANQGSEA. The ends were cut back, 3 bases at V and 5 bases at J, with 16 bases in the middle. CDR3 region: CSVDSNNRGYGYTF. DNA for the CDR3: TGCAGCGTTGATAGTAACAACCGAGGGTATGGCTACACCTTC.

This clonotype has more than one count but fewer than ten. This chain uses TRBV3-1 with TRBJ2-3; 9 bases align to TRBD2. Germline V lookup: CDR1 LGHDT, CDR2 YNNKEL (reference sequence). V lost 0 bases and J lost 0; bases outside the gene matches: 10. This CDR3 is built from 19 residues. The CDR3 DNA is TGTGCCAGCAGCCAAGAATTGGCGGGGGGGCATCCCAGCACAGATACGCAGTATTTT. It encodes CASSQELAGGHPSTDTQYF.

This clonotype was found many times. This chain joins TRBV7-9 and TRBJ2-7; no clear D gene. Looked up from germline, CDR1 is SEHNR and CDR2 is FQNEAQ (reference sequence). The CDR3 loop spans 15 amino acids. With 4 bases removed from V and 1 base from J, the gap between germline ends came to 14 bases. CDR3 sequence: CASSSRTHGSYEQYF. CDR3 DNA: TGTGCCAGCAGCTCTAGAACTCACGGATCCTACGAGCAGTACTTC.

The CDR3 DNA is TGTGCCAGCAGCGTCGATTTGGGACGGAACACTGAAGCTTTCTTT. Translating it yields CASSVDLGRNTEAFF. The rearrangement uses TRBV7-9 and TRBJ1-1, with TRBD1 as a possible D gene (5 bases). Germline V gene sequence: CDR1 SEHNR, CDR2 FQNEAQ (reference sequence). This CDR3 is 15 amino acids long. V gave up 5 bases and J gave up 1 base, with 14 bases separating them. Combining the CDR3 with reference TRBV7-9 and TRBJ1-1 gives the whole variable domain DTGVSQNPRHKITKRGQNVTFRCDPISEHNRLYWYRQTLGQGPEFLTYFQNEAQLEKSRLLSDRFSAERPKGSFSTLEIQRTEQGDSAMYLCASSVDLGRNTEAFFGQGTRLTVV.

This clonotype has at least ten counts. Here the CDR3 DNA reads TGCAGTGCTAGAGATCCCGGCAGCAATCAGCCCCAGCATTTT. Amino acids: CSARDPGSNQPQHF. This chain uses TRBV20-1 with TRBJ1-5; D not certain. V lost 0 bases to trimming and J lost 1 base, with 7 bases between them. CDR1 and CDR2 (germline): DFQATT, SNEGSKA (reference sequence). This CDR3 has 14 residues.

Only a few counts were recorded for this clonotype. The rearrangement joins TRBV12-3 or TRBV12-4 to TRBJ1-1; D is unresolved. The CDR3 has 12 amino acids. V lost 7 bases and J 4 bases, leaving 10 bases between the germline ends. Here the CDR3 DNA reads TGTGCCAGCACTGTGGGGTCCACTGAAGCTTTCTTT. Protein product: CASTVGSTEAFF.

The chain uses TRBV10-3 and TRBJ2-2; D possibly corresponds to TRBD2 (5 bases). Germline CDR1 is ENHRY and CDR2 is SYGVKD. This CDR3 is 12 amino acids long. The V gene lost 8 bases and the J gene lost 6 bases, with 10 bases spanning the gap. The CDR3 DNA is TGTGCCATCGGCGGGTTACCCGGGGAGCTGTTTTTT. It codes for CAIGGLPGELFF.

The chain carries TRBV29-1 and TRBJ2-7; TRBD1 aligns across 11 bases. The CDR3 has 14 amino acids. Germline V lookup: CDR1 SQVTM, CDR2 ANQGSEA. Losses at the gene ends were 4 bases for V and 2 bases for J; bases not matched to a gene: 4. The CDR3 bases are TGCAGCGTTGTGGGGACAGGGGGTACCTACGAGCAGTACTTC. This translates into CSVVGTGGTYEQYF.

This clonotype was seen ten or more times. The V gene is TRBV12-3 or TRBV12-4, the J gene TRBJ1-1; TRBD1 is a possible D gene (5 bases). V lost 6 bases, J lost 1 base, and 9 bases lay in between. This CDR3 region has 13 residues. The CDR3 loop is CASRPGPNTEAFF. The DNA of the CDR3 is TGTGCCAGCAGGCCGGGGCCGAACACTGAAGCTTTCTTT.

This clonotype occurred a few times. This chain connects TRBV20-1 to TRBJ2-7, with D perhaps given as TRBD1 or TRBD2 (5 bases each). The V and J ends lost 0 bases and 7 bases respectively, with 19 bases between them. CDR1 is DFQATT, CDR2 SNEGSKA, per germline (reference sequence). This CDR3 comprises 15 residues. The CDR3 region has the DNA TGCAGTGCTAGAGATTTGGGGGAAACAATGGGGGAGCAGTACTTC. This codes for CSARDLGETMGEQYF.

This clonotype has a count of ten or more. The CDR3: CASSQAATTDTQYF. In DNA, the CDR3 is TGTGCCAGCAGCCAGGCGGCTACCACAGATACGCAGTATTTT. V is TRBV3-1 and J is TRBJ2-3; D is ambiguous. The ends were cut back, 3 bases at V and 2 bases at J, with 9 bases in the middle. CDR1 is LGHDT, CDR2 YNNKEL, per germline (reference sequence). The CDR3 length is 14 residues.